The 10 T cell receptor beta chains below were found in one sample sequenced in a study of T-cell reconstitution after alpha-beta-depleted transplantation in children (dated by TCRdb to the mid-2010s). Library creation used PCR. Sequencing was performed on an Illumina HiSeq 2500. Molecular barcoding was employed in the preparation of TCR libraries, with unique molecular identifiers being used to normalize TCRbeta repertoire quantification. TCRdb passed the public sequencing reads through fastp at Q25 and MiXCR, retaining productive beta sequences. Merged by CDR3 protein, the rows form single entries marked with the most common genes and DNA. For this sample there are more than 400,000 distinct CDR3 sequences; over 40% appear just once. The ten largest account for about 30% of the sample. What the treatment or condition label conveys for this sample: allogeneic hematopoietic cell transplantation with graft depleted of TCRalphabeta T cells and CD19 B cells.

Sequenced material: PBMCs, taken before TCRalphabeta/CD19-depleted stem cell transplant. The receptors were gathered from a girl aged 2-10 years with aplastic anemia, due to receive a stem cell transplant.

This clonotype occurred many times. CDR3 nucleotides: TGTGCCAGCAGCCCGGGCATGAGCACAGATACGCAGTATTTT. Protein sequence: CASSPGMSTDTQYF. The rearrangement uses TRBV7-6 and TRBJ2-3; D gene unclear. Germline loops: CDR1 SGHVS, CDR2 FNYEAQ. The germline V and J ends were trimmed by 5 bases and 0 bases, with 9 bases remaining between them. The CDR3 totals 14 residues.

The chain uses TRBV20-1 and TRBJ2-1; D gene ambiguous. The CDR3 length is 14 residues. CDR1 is DFQATT and CDR2 is SNEGSKA in the germline V gene (reference sequence). Trimming shortened V by 2 bases and J by 5 bases, and 13 bases separated the two germline ends. The CDR3: CSARRAIGNNEQFF. The CDR3 DNA follows: TGCAGTGCTAGACGGGCCATAGGGAACAATGAGCAGTTCTTC.

This clonotype was counted only a few times. A much larger clone lies a single base off, so this may be a read error. This chain connects TRBV12-3 or TRBV12-4 to TRBJ2-7; 11 nucleotides line up with TRBD2. V was pared by 3 bases and J by 6 bases, with 16 bases of the junction left unmatched. The CDR3 extends over 18 amino acids. The CDR3: CASSFKKPGLAATGEQYF. The CDR3 region has the DNA TGTGCCAGCAGTTTCAAGAAACCGGGACTAGCGGCTACGGGCGAGCAGTACTTC.

The gene calls are TRBV19 and TRBJ1-2; D gene ambiguous. Looked up from germline, CDR1 is LNHDA and CDR2 is SQIVND (reference sequence). The CDR3 consists of 14 residues. V was shortened by 0 bases and J by 2 bases, with 7 bases between the two germline ends. The CDR3 nucleotides read TGTGCCAGTAGTATAGAGGCACCGAACTATGGCTACACCTTC. This translates into CASSIEAPNYGYTF.

This clonotype was seen at least ten times. V gene TRBV7-8 combines with J gene TRBJ2-3, with D unresolved. The CDR3 covers 13 residues. The V gene's germline CDR1 is SGHVS and CDR2 FQNEAQ. V was trimmed by 4 bases and J by 6 bases, leaving 11 bases between them. CDR3 in DNA: TGTGCCAGCAGCTCAGGTTTTAGGGATACGCAGTATTTT. It encodes CASSSGFRDTQYF.

The V gene is TRBV5-1, the J gene TRBJ2-2; TRBD1 matches at 8 bases. The J segment lost 7 bases and the V segment lost 0 bases, leaving 8 bases of the junction unmatched. The CDR3 is 16 residues long. Germline V CDR1 and CDR2: SGHRS, YFSETQ. The CDR3 DNA follows: TGCGCCAGCAGCTTGGGGCAGGGGGCCCTCATCGGGGAGCTGTTTTTT. Translated, it gives CASSLGQGALIGELFF.

Turning to this clonotype: This may arise from a read error, as a much more abundant clone is one base away. This sequence joins TRBV10-3 and TRBJ2-3; D is undetermined. Per germline, CDR1 ENHRY and CDR2 SYGVKD. The CDR3 is made up of 11 amino acids. Trimming took 3 bases from V and 6 from J, leaving 4 bases between them. CDR3 nucleotides: TGTGCCATCAGTGATAGGGATACGCAGTATTTT. Encoded protein: CAISDRDTQYF.

The rearrangement joins TRBV5-1 to TRBJ1-1, with a possible D match to TRBD1 (5 bases). The CDR3 loop spans 16 amino acids. V was shortened by 2 bases and J by 1 base, with 15 bases between the two germline ends. The germline V gene encodes CDR1 SGHRS and CDR2 YFSETQ. CDR3 sequence reads: CASSFGGPPANTEAFF. The CDR3, as DNA: TGCGCCAGCAGCTTTGGGGGACCTCCGGCGAACACTGAAGCTTTCTTT.

CDR3 protein: CASSLERFKDTQYF. DNA of the CDR3: TGCGCCAGCAGCTTGGAGAGGTTCAAAGATACGCAGTATTTT. The chain uses TRBV5-1 and TRBJ2-3; D not resolved. Germline CDR1 is SGHRS and CDR2 is YFSETQ. This CDR3 comprises 14 residues. V lost 0 bases and J lost 5, with 10 bases in between.

This rearrangement joins TRBV6-5 to TRBJ2-1; D may be TRBD2 (6 bases). V lost 8 bases and J lost 3, with 8 bases in between. Per the germline V gene, CDR1 is MNHEY and CDR2 is SVGAGI. The CDR3 totals 12 residues. The CDR3 spells CASSGVYNEQFF. DNA for the CDR3: TGTGCCAGCTCGGGAGTCTACAATGAGCAGTTCTTC.